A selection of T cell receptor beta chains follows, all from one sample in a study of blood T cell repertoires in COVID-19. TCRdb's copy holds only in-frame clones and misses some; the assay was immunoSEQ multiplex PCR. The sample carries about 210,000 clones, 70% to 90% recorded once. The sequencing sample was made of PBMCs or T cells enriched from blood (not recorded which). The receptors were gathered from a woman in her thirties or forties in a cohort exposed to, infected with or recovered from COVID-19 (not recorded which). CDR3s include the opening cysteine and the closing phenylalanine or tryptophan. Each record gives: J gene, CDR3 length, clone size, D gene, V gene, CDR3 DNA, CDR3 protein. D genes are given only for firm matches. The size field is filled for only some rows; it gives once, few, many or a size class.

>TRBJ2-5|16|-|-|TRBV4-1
TGCGCCAGCAGCCAAGAACGTCCGGGTCGAGGCGAGACCCAGTACTTC
CASSQERPGRGETQYF
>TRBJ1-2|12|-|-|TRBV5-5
TGTGCCAGCAGCTTGTGGAGGGATAGCTACACCTTC
CASSLWRDSYTF
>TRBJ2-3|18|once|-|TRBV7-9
TGTGCCAGCAGCTTCAACCCGCTGGAGGCAGCAGACACAGATACGCAGTATTTT
CASSFNPLEAADTDTQYF
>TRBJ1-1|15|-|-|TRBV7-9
TGTGCCAGCAGCCCGCCCGCGGCCCGGAACACTGAAGCTTTCTTT
CASSPPAARNTEAFF
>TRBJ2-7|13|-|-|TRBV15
TGTGCCACCAGTAAGGGCAGGGACTACGAGCAGTACTTC
CATSKGRDYEQYF
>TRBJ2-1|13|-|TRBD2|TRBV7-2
TGTGCCAGCACCGGGACTAGCGACAATGAGCAGTTCTTC
CASTGTSDNEQFF
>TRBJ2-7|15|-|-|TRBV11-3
TGTGCCAGCAGCTCCGGGGGTTCGCCCACCTACGAGCAGTACTTC
CASSSGGSPTYEQYF
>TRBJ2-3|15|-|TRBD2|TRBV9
TGTGCCAGCAGCGCTGGACTAGGTTCCACAGATACGCAGTATTTT
CASSAGLGSTDTQYF
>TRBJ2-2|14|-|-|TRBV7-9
TGTGCCAGCAGCTTAGGAGGCCTTACCGGGGAGCTGTTTTTT
CASSLGGLTGELFF
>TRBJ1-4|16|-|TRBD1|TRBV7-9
TGTGCCAGCAGCTCCCAAAGGACAGGCGCAAATGAAAAACTGTTTTTT
CASSSQRTGANEKLFF
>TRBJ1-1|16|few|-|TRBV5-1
TGCGCCAGCAGCTGGGGAGGAGGCAGGGTGAACACTGAAGCTTTCTTT
CASSWGGGRVNTEAFF
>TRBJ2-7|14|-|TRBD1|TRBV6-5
TGTGCCAGCACCTCTGGGGACAGGGGGCACGAGCAGTACTTC
CASTSGDRGHEQYF
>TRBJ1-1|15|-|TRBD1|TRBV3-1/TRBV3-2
TGTGCCAGCAGCCACCTCGACAGGGGGAACACTGAAGCTTTCTTT
CASSHLDRGNTEAFF
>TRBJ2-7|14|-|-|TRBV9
TGTGCCAGCAGCAACGACAGGTTTCCCTACGAGCAGTACTTC
CASSNDRFPYEQYF
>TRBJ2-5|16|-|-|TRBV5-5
TGTGCCAGCAGCTTATTTCGCCGGGACATGGGAGAGACCCAGTACTTC
CASSLFRRDMGETQYF
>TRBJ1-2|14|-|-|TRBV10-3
TGTGCCATCAAGAATGATATTGAAAGGGGGGGCTACACCTTC
CAIKNDIERGGYTF
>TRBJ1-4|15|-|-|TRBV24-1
TGTGCCACCAGTGATGCGGGGATATACGACGGGAAACTGTTTTTT
CATSDAGIYDGKLFF
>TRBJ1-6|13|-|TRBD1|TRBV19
TGTGCCAGTCGGGACAGGGGGTATTCACCCCTCCACTTT
CASRDRGYSPLHF
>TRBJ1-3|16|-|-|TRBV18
TGTGCCAGCTCACCCCTTCGAGCGGTGGAGGAAAACACCATATATTTT
CASSPLRAVEENTIYF
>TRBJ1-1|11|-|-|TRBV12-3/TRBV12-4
TGTGCCAGCAGTTTAGTCAGGGAAGCTTTCTTT
CASSLVREAFF
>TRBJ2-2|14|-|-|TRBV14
TGTGCCAGCAGCCAAGTACTACTAACCGGGGAGCTGTTTTTT
CASSQVLLTGELFF
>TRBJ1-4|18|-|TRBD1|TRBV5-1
TGCGCCAGCAGCTTGACCGGGACAGGGAGAGGTACCAATGAAAAACTGTTTTTT
CASSLTGTGRGTNEKLFF
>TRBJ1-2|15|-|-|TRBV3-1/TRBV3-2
TGTGCCAGCAGCCAATTTGTCGGGGCTAACTATGGCTACACCTTC
CASSQFVGANYGYTF
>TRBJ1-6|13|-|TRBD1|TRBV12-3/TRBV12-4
TGTGCCAGCAGCGACAGGGGGAATTCACCCCTCCACTTT
CASSDRGNSPLHF
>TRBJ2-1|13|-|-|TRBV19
TGTGCCAGTCAGGCAAACCGCTACAATGAGCAGTTCTTC
CASQANRYNEQFF
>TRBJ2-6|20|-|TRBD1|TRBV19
TGTGCCAGTAAGGGGAAAAAACCCGGGACAGAACTTTCTGGGGCCAACGTCCTGACTTTC
CASKGKKPGTELSGANVLTF
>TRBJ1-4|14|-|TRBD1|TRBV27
TGTGCCAGCACCGACAGGGGGGCTAATGAAAAACTGTTTTTT
CASTDRGANEKLFF
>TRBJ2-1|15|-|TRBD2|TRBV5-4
TGTGCCAGCAGCTTGGCTGCGGGGGGATACAATGAGCAGTTCTTC
CASSLAAGGYNEQFF
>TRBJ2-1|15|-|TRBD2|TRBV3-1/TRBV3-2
TGTGCCACCGCTGGGAGTAGCGGGAGCTTTAATGAGCAGTTCTTC
CATAGSSGSFNEQFF
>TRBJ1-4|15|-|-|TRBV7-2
TGTGCCAGCAGCGCGGGACTTACACAACGTGAAAAACTGTTTTTT
CASSAGLTQREKLFF
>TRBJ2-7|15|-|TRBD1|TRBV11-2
TGTGCCAGCAGCTTTCTAGGACAGGGGCCCTACGAGCAGTACTTC
CASSFLGQGPYEQYF
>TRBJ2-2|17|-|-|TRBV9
TGTGCCAGCAGCGCAAGGCACGGCGACCCGGGCACCGGGGAGCTGTTTTTT
CASSARHGDPGTGELFF
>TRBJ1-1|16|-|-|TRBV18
TGTGCCAGCTCCCTTGCATATGGGCTCCTAAACACTGAAGCTTTCTTT
CASSLAYGLLNTEAFF
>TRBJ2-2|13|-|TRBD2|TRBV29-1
TGCAGCGTAGGACTAGCCTTCACCGGGGAGCTGTTTTTT
CSVGLAFTGELFF
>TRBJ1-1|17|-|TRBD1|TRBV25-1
TGTGCCAGCAGTGAGGCGAACCAATGGACAGGGCGGACTGAAGCTTTCTTT
CASSEANQWTGRTEAFF
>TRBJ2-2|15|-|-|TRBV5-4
TGTGCCAGCAGCTTGGAGGGGACACCCACCGGGGAGCTGTTTTTT
CASSLEGTPTGELFF
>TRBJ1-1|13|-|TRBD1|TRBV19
TGTGCCAGTAGTAGAGACAGGGACACTGAAGCTTTCTTT
CASSRDRDTEAFF
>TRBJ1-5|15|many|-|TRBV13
TGTGCCAGCACCCCCCTGCGGGGGCGCAATCAGCCCCAGCATTTT
CASTPLRGRNQPQHF
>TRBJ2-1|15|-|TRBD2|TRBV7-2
TGTGCCAGCAGCTCCCTCGGGACTAGCGAATATGAGCAGTTCTTC
CASSSLGTSEYEQFF
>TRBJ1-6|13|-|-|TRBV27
TGTGCCAGCAGTTTCGGGGGGCAATCACCCCTCCACTTT
CASSFGGQSPLHF
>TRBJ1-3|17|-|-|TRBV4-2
TGTGCCAGCAGCCAAGATCAAGTGGGAGCATCTGGAAACACCATATATTTT
CASSQDQVGASGNTIYF
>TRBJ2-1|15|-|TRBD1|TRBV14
TGTGCCAGCAGCCAAGCTGTGACAGGGGCTTGGCCACCGTTCTTC
CASSQAVTGAWPPFF
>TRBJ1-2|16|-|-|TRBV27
TGTGCCAGCAGTCCCAGGAGGGCCGCTCTTAACTATGGCTACACCTTC
CASSPRRAALNYGYTF
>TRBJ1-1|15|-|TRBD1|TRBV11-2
TGTGCCAGCAGCTTAGTACAGGGGGCTAGGACTGAAGCTTTCTTT
CASSLVQGARTEAFF
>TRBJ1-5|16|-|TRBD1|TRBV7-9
TGTGCCAGCAGTTCGGCGGGACAGGGGGACAATCAGCCCCAGCATTTT
CASSSAGQGDNQPQHF
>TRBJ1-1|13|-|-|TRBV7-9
TGTGCCAGCAGCTTGGACACTAACACTGAAGCTTTCTTT
CASSLDTNTEAFF
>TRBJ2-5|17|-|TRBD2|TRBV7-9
TGTGCCAGCACCCGAGCCCTAGCGGGGGCTTCTTCGGAGACCCAGTACTTC
CASTRALAGASSETQYF
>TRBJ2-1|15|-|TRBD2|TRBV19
TGTGCCAGTAGTATGACTAGCGGGACATACAATGAGCAGTTCTTC
CASSMTSGTYNEQFF
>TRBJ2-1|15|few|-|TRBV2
TGTGCCAGTAGGGACTCCCTCGGATCCTACAATGAGCAGTTCTTC
CASRDSLGSYNEQFF
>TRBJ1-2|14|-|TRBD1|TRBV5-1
TGCGCCAGCAGCCCTGGACAGGGCGGCTATGGCTACACCTTC
CASSPGQGGYGYTF
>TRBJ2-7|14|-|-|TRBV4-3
TGCGCCAGCAGCCCCACGGTCGGCTCCTACGAGCAGTACTTC
CASSPTVGSYEQYF
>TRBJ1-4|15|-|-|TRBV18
TGTGCCAGCTCACCACCGGGGGGGTCTAATGAAAAACTGTTTTTT
CASSPPGGSNEKLFF
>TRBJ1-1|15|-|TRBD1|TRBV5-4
TGTGCCAGCAGCTTGGGGACAGGGTCGAACACTGAAGCTTTCTTT
CASSLGTGSNTEAFF
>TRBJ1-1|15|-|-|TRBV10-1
TGCGCCAGCAGTGCGAGGAGGACAGTGAACACTGAAGCTTTCTTT
CASSARRTVNTEAFF
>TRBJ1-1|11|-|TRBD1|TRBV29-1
TGCAGCGTTGAACCTAGGGGGCAAGCTTTCTTT
CSVEPRGQAFF